This section outlines one TCR beta chain sequence together with its context. The data originate from a study of T cell changes during pregnancy in multiple sclerosis. Sequencing used immunoSEQ multiplex PCR; TCRdb keeps in-frame clones, though not all of them. The table includes about 34,000 clones, over 85% detected once. The V segment lost 5 bases and the J segment 1 base; nucleotides outside the gene matches: 4. The CDR3 covers 14 residues. Germline V gene sequence: CDR1 MNHEY, CDR2 SMNVEV (reference sequence). The gene calls are TRBV27 and TRBJ1-2; 7 bases align to TRBD1. This TCR came from a female donor with multiple sclerosis, enrolled in a pregnancy study. Sequenced material: CD8+ T cells from peripheral blood mononuclear cells, taken in the third trimester of pregnancy. In DNA form, the CDR3 reads TGTGCCAGCAGTACGGGACAGTTTAACTATGGCTACACCTTC. Translating it yields CASSTGQFNYGYTF.